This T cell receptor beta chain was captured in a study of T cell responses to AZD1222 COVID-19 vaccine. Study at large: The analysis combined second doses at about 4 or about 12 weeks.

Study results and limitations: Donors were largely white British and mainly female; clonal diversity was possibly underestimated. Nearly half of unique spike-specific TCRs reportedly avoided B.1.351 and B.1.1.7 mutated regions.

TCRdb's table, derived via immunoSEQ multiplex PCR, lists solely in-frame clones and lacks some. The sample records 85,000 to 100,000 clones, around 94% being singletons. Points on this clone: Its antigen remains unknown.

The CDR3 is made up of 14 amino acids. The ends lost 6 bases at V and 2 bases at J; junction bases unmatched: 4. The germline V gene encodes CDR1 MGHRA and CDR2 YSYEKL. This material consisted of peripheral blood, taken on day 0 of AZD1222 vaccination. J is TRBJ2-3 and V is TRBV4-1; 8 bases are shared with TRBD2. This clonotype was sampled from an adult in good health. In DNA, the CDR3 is TGCGCCAGCAGTCATAGCGGGGACACAGATACGCAGTATTTT. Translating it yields CASSHSGDTDTQYF.